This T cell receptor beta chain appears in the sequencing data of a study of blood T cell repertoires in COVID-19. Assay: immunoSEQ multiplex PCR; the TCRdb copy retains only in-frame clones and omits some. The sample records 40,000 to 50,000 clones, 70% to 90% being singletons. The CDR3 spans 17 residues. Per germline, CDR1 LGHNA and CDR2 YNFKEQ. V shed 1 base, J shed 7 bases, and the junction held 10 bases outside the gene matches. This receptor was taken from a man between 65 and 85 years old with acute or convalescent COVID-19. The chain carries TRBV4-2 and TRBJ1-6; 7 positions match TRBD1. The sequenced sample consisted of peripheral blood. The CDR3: CASSQGLPGQTNSPLHF. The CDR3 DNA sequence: TGTGCCAGCAGCCAAGGCCTCCCGGGACAGACCAATTCACCCCTCCACTTT.